This T cell receptor beta chain was identified during a study of blood T cell repertoires in COVID-19. Clones were read by immunoSEQ multiplex PCR, and TCRdb kept only the in-frame ones, dropping some. The data show some 250,000 clones, over 65% seen once. In its sample, this clone was seen a few times. This CDR3 spans 15 amino acids. V was pared by 5 bases and J by 1 base, with 7 bases of the junction left unmatched. Germline V CDR1 and CDR2: SGHAT, FQNNGV. This receptor was taken from an elderly woman with acute or convalescent COVID-19. V is TRBV11-2 and J is TRBJ2-5, with 7 bases fitting TRBD1. The sequenced sample was peripheral blood. The CDR3 protein is CASSIPSGGQETQYF. CDR3 coding DNA: TGTGCCAGCAGCATACCGTCAGGGGGCCAAGAGACCCAGTACTTC.